This TCR beta chain was captured in a study of blood T cell repertoires in COVID-19. Study overall: Acute and convalescent COVID-19 samples came from the United States, Italy and Spain. PBMCs, B-cell-depleted T cells, or T cells provided the cDNA or gDNA that made up the material.

In the authors' workflow: Quantification of nucleated cells was approximated via reference gene primer amplification. Some clones are missing from TCRdb's copy, which holds only in-frame ones; the method was immunoSEQ multiplex PCR. That table is the source of V, J and clone size, and D and trimming were worked out from the DNA. Of 150,000 to 200,000 clones in the sample, roughly 91% were seen once. Germline V gene data show CDR1 as LNHDA and CDR2 as SQIVND (reference sequence). V gave up 5 bases and J gave up 1 base, with 19 bases separating them. The CDR3 has 17 residues. The material sequenced was peripheral blood. This chain joins TRBV19 and TRBJ2-3, with D possibly TRBD1 on 5 matching bases. The sequence came from a man aged 35-49 years with active or convalescent COVID-19. CDR3 sequence: CASSLLGSGIGTDTQYF. The DNA for the CDR3 is TGTGCCAGTAGTCTCCTGGGTTCAGGGATAGGCACAGATACGCAGTATTTT.